Sequencing of this TCR beta chain was carried out in a study of T cell responses to AZD1222 COVID-19 vaccine. Study-wide findings and caveats: Unmutated regions of variants are reportedly targeted by nearly half of spike-specific TCRs.

Libraries were prepared by immunoSEQ multiplex PCR; TCRdb keeps only in-frame clonotypes and omits some of them. The table shows 120,000 or so clones, with 80% to 90% occurring only once. This CDR3 has 16 residues. Germline CDR1 SEHNR, CDR2 FQNEAQ (reference sequence). Losses at the gene ends were 5 bases for V and 5 bases for J; bases not matched to a gene: 11. On this clone itself: Its antigen is as yet unknown.

The sequencing here drew on peripheral blood, taken on day 0 of AZD1222 vaccination. The V call is TRBV7-9, the J call TRBJ1-4, with 7 bases lining up with TRBD1. The sequence derives from an adult in good health. The CDR3 spells CASSPGGGSVNEKLFF. CDR3 coding DNA: TGTGCCAGCAGCCCAGGGGGGGGATCGGTAAATGAAAAACTGTTTTTT. Drawing the rest from reference TRBV7-9 and TRBJ1-4, the complete variable domain is DTGVSQNPRHKITKRGQNVTFRCDPISEHNRLYWYRQTLGQGPEFLTYFQNEAQLEKSRLLSDRFSAERPKGSFSTLEIQRTEQGDSAMYLCASSPGGGSVNEKLFFGSGTQLSVL.